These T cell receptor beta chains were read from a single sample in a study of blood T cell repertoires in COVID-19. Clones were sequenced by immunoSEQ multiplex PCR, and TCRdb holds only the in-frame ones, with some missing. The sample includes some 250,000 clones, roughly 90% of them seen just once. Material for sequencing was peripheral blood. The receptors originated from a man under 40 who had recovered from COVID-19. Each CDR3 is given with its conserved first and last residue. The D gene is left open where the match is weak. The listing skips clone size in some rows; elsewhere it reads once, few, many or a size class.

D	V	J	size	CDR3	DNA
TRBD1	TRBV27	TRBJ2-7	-	CASGLGTGDYEQYF	TGTGCCAGCGGTTTGGGGACAGGGGACTACGAGCAGTACTTC
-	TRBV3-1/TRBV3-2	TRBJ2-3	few	CASSPRGTTSSTDTQYF	TGTGCCAGCAGCCCCCGTGGGACAACGTCTAGCACAGATACGCAGTATTTT
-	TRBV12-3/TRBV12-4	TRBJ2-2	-	CASSYFGGELFF	TGTGCCAGCAGCTACTTTGGCGGGGAGCTGTTTTTT
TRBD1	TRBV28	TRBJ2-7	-	CATHRGHYEQYF	TGTGCCACCCACAGGGGCCACTACGAGCAGTACTTC
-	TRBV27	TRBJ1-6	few	CASSTTAYYSPLHF	TGTGCCAGCAGTACGACCGCGTACTACTCACCCCTCCACTTT
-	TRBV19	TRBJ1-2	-	CASSIDQNYGYTF	TGTGCCAGTAGTATAGACCAAAACTATGGCTACACCTTC
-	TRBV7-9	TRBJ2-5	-	CASSLPNSGAKETQYF	TGTGCCAGCAGCTTACCCAACAGCGGCGCTAAAGAGACCCAGTACTTC
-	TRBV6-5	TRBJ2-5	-	CASSYSGTKETQYF	TGTGCCAGCAGTTACTCCGGCACTAAAGAGACCCAGTACTTC
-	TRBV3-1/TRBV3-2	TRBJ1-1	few	CASLHGRGGEAFF	TGTGCCAGCCTTCACGGCAGGGGAGGGGAAGCTTTCTTT
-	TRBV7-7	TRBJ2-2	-	CASSLEPRSMVTGELFF	TGTGCCAGCAGCTTAGAGCCGCGGTCGATGGTCACCGGGGAGCTGTTTTTT
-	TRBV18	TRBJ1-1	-	CASSPLDRNTEAFF	TGTGCCAGCTCACCATTGGACAGGAACACTGAAGCTTTCTTT
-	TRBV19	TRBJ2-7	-	CASSITREYEQYF	TGTGCCAGTAGTATCACGAGGGAGTACGAGCAGTACTTC